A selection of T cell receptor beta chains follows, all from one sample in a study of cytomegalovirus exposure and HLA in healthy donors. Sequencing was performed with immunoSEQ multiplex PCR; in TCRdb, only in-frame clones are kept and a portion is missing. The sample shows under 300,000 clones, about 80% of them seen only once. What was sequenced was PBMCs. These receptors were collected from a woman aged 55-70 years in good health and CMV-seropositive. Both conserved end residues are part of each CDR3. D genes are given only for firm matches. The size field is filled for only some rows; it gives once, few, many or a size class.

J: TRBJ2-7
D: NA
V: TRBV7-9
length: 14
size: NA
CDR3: CASTGRRGIYEQYF
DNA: TGTGCCAGCACGGGAAGGAGGGGAATCTACGAGCAGTACTTC

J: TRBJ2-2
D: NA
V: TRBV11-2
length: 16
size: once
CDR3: CASSLRSAANTGELFF
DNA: TGTGCCAGCAGCTTAAGGTCAGCGGCGAACACCGGGGAGCTGTTTTTT

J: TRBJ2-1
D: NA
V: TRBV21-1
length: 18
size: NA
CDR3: CASSTVTPGTGAYNEQFF
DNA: TGTGCCAGCAGCACTGTTACCCCCGGGACAGGGGCCTACAATGAGCAGTTCTTC

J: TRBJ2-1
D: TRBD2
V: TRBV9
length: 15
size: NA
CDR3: CASSVLGLDYNEQFF
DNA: TGTGCCAGCAGCGTTCTAGGACTAGACTACAATGAGCAGTTCTTC

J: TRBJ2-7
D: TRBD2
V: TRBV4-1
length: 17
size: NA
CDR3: CASSQERGGGLAALLYF
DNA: TGCGCCAGCAGCCAAGAAAGGGGCGGTGGACTAGCGGCTTTACTTTACTTC

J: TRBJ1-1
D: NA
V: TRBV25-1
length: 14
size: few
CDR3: CASSDPRTRLEAFF
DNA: TGTGCCAGCAGTGATCCGAGGACACGTCTTGAAGCTTTCTTT

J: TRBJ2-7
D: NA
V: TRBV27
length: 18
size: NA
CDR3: CASSLLRLPGSPLYEQYF
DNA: TGTGCCAGCAGTTTATTAAGGCTTCCGGGATCCCCCCTCTACGAGCAGTACTTC

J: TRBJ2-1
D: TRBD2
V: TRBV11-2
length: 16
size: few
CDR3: CASSLDASGSYNEQFF
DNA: TGTGCCAGCAGCTTAGATGCTAGCGGGAGCTACAATGAGCAGTTCTTC

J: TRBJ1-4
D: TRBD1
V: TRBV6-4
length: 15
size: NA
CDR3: CASSAGTGVNEKLFF
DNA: TGTGCCAGCAGTGCCGGGACAGGGGTTAATGAAAAACTGTTTTTT

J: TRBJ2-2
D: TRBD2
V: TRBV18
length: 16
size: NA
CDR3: CASSPLVAGEVGELFF
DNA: TGTGCCAGCTCACCACTGGTAGCGGGAGAGGTCGGGGAGCTGTTTTTT

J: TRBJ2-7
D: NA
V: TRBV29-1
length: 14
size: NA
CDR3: CSVYLLKTDDEQYF
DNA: TGCAGCGTTTACCTTCTCAAGACAGACGACGAGCAGTACTTC

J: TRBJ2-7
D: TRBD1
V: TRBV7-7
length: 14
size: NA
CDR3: CASSTGTGSYEQYF
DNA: TGTGCTAGCAGCACAGGGACAGGGAGCTACGAGCAGTACTTC

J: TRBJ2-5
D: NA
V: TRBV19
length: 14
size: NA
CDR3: CASSIGARAETQYF
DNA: TGTGCCAGTAGTATAGGGGCCAGGGCAGAGACCCAGTACTTC

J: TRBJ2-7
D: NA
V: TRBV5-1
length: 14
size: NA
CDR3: CASSLGTGRYEQYF
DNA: TGCGCCAGCAGCTTGGGAACAGGGCGGTACGAGCAGTACTTC

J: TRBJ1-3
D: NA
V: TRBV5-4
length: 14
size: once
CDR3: CASSPSGHRNTIYF
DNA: TGTGCCAGCAGCCCGAGCGGGCATCGGAACACCATATATTTT

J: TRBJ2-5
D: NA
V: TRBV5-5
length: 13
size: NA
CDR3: CASSSDSMETQYF
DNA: TGTGCCAGCAGCTCCGACAGTATGGAGACCCAGTACTTC

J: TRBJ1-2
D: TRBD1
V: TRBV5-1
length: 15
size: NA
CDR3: CASSANSGGSYGYTF
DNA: TGCGCCAGCAGCGCAAACTCAGGGGGATCCTATGGCTACACCTTC

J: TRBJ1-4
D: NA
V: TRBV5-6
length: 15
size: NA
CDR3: CASPSGTGFREKLFF
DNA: TGTGCCAGCCCCTCCGGTACGGGGTTCAGGGAAAAACTGTTTTTT

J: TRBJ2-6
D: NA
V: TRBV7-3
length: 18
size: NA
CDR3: CASSLTGALFSGANVLTF
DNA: TGTGCCAGCAGCTTAACGGGGGCTCTTTTCTCTGGGGCCAACGTCCTGACTTTC

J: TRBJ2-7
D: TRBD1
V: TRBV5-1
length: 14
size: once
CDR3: CASSIGQGGGEQYF
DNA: TGCGCCAGCAGCATAGGACAGGGGGGGGGCGAGCAGTACTTC

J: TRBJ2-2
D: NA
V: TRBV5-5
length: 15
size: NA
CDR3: CASSSDRYLTGELFF
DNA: TGTGCCAGCAGCTCGGACAGATACCTCACCGGGGAGCTGTTTTTT

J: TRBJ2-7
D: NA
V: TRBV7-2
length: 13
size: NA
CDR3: CASSSGGTYEQYF
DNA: TGTGCCAGCAGCTCCGGGGGAACTTACGAGCAGTACTTC

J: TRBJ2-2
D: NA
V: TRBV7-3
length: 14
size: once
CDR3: CASSRTVYTGELFF
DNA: TGTGCCAGCAGCCGGACAGTGTACACCGGGGAGCTGTTTTTT

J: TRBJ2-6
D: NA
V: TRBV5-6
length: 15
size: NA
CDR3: CASSLTGPGANVLTF
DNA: TGTGCCAGCAGCCTAACAGGGCCTGGGGCCAACGTCCTGACTTTC

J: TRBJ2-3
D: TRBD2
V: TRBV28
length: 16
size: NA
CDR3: CASSLSPSGGTDTQYF
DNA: TGTGCCAGCAGTTTATCCCCTAGCGGAGGCACAGATACGCAGTATTTT

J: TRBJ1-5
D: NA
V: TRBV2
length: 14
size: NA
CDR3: CASSDGGSNQPQHF
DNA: TGTGCCAGCAGTGATGGAGGGAGCAATCAGCCCCAGCATTTT

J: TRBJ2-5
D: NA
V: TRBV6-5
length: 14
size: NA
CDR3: CASSSWTSQETQYF
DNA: TGTGCCAGCTCCTCTTGGACTTCCCAAGAGACCCAGTACTTC